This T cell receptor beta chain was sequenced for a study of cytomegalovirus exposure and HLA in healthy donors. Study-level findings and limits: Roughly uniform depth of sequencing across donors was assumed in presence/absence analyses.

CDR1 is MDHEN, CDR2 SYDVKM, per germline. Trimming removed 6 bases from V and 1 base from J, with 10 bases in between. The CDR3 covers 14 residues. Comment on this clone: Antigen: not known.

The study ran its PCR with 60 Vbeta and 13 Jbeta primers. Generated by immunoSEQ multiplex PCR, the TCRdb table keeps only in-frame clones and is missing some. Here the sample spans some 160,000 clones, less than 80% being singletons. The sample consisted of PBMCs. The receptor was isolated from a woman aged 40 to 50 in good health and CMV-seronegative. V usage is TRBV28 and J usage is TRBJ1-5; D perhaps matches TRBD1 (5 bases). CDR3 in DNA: TGTGCCAGCAGGACAGTCCAAAGCAATCAGCCCCAGCATTTT. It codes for CASRTVQSNQPQHF. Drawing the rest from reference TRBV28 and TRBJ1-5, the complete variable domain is DVKVTQSSRYLVKRTGEKVFLECVQDMDHENMFWYRQDPGLGLRLIYFSYDVKMKEKGDIPEGYSVSREKKERFSLILESASTNQTSMYLCASRTVQSNQPQHFGDGTRLSIL.